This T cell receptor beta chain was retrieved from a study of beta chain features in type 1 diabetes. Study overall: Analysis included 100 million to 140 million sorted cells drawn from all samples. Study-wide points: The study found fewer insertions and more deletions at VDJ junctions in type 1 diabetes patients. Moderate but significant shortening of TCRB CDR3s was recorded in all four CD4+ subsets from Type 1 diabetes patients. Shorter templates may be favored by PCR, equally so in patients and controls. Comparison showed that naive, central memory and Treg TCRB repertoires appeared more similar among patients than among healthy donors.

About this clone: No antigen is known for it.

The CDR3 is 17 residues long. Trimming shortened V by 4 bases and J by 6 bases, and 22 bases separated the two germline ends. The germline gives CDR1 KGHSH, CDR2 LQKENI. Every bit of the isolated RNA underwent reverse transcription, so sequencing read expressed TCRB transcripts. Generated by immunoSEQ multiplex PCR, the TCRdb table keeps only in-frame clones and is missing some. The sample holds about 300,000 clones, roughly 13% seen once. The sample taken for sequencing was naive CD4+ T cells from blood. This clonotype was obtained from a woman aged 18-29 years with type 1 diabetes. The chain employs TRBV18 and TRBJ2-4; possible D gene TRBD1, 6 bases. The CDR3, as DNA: TGTGCCAGCTCACTACGGGACACACCAGCTGGGGCAAACATTCAGTACTTC. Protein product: CASSLRDTPAGANIQYF.